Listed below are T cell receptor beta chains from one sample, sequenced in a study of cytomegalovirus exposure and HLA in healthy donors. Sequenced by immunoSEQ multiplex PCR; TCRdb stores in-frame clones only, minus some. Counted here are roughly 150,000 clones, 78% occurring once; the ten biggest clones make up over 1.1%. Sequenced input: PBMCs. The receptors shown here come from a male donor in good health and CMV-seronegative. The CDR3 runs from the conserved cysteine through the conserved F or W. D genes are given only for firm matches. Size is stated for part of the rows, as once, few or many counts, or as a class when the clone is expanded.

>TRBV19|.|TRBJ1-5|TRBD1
TGTGCCAGTAGTCCCACGCTCGGGACAGGGGTCCCAGGTCATCAGCCCCAGCATTTT
CASSPTLGTGVPGHQPQHF
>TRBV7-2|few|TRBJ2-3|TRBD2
TGTGCCAGCAGCTTAGGACTAGCGGCGACAGATACGCAGTATTTT
CASSLGLAATDTQYF
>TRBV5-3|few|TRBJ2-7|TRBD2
TGTGCCAGAAGCTTAGCGGGAGGGTACGAGCAGTACTTC
CARSLAGGYEQYF
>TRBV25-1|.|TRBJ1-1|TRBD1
TGTGCCAGCAGTGAAAGGACAGGGAGTACTGAAGCTTTCTTT
CASSERTGSTEAFF
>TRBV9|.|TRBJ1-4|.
TGTGCCAGCAGCGCCGGGACTGGGCCTGGGGAAAAACTGTTTTTT
CASSAGTGPGEKLFF
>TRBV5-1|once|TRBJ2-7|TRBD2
TGCGCCAGCAGAGGTTCGGCGGGGGAAGCGGGCGAGCAGTACTTC
CASRGSAGEAGEQYF
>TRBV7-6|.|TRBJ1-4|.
TGTGCCAGCAGCTTAGGAAACAGCTTTAATGAAAAACTGTTTTTT
CASSLGNSFNEKLFF
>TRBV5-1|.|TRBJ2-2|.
TGCGCCAGCAGCGTCAGTATCACCCCATCGCCCGGGGAGCTGTTTTTT
CASSVSITPSPGELFF
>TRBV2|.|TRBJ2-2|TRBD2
TGTGCCAGCAGTGACCCCAGCGGGGGGGCCGGGGAGCTGTTTTTT
CASSDPSGGAGELFF
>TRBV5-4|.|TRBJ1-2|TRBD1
TGTGCCAGCAGCTCAATCTCTTCGGGACAGGGGGCAGGTGGCTACACCTTC
CASSSISSGQGAGGYTF
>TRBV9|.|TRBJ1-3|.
TGTGCCAGCAGCGTAGCAGTTGGAAACACCATATATTTT
CASSVAVGNTIYF
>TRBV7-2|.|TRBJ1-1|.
TGTGCCAGCAGCTTAGTCCGTACTGAAGCTTTCTTT
CASSLVRTEAFF
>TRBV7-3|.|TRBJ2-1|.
TGTGCCAGCAGCTTAGACAGAGACAATGAGCAGTTCTTC
CASSLDRDNEQFF
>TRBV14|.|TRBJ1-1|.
TGTGCCAGCAGCCAAGATTCCAGGGCTAGTTTCATGAACACTGAAGCTTTCTTT
CASSQDSRASFMNTEAFF
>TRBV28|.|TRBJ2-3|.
TGTGCCAGCAGTCCTATCGAGGATACGCAGTATTTT
CASSPIEDTQYF
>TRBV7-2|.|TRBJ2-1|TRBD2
TGTGCCAGCAGCTTCCGGACTAGCGGGAGATGGAATGAGCAGTTCTTC
CASSFRTSGRWNEQFF
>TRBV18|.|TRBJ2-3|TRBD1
TGTGCCAGCTCACCACAGACAGGGGTATTAGATACGCAGTATTTT
CASSPQTGVLDTQYF
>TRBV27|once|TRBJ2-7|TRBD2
TGTGCCAGCAGCTCTAAGCCGGGACTAGCGGGAGTGCATGGCTCCTACGAGCAGTACTTC
CASSSKPGLAGVHGSYEQYF
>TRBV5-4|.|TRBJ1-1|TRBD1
TGTGCCAGCAGGCCGAATTCCGGGACAGGAGCCACTGAAGCTTTCTTT
CASRPNSGTGATEAFF
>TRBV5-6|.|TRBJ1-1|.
TGTGCCAGCAGCTTGAGGGGACACCTTAACACTGAAGCTTTCTTT
CASSLRGHLNTEAFF
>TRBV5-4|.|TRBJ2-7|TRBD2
TGTGCCAGCCACGTCGGACTAGCGGGAGTCTACGAGCAGTACTTC
CASHVGLAGVYEQYF
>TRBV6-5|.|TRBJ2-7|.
TGTGCCAGCAGTTACTCGCCGGCGGAGGGTACCTACGAGCAGTACTTC
CASSYSPAEGTYEQYF
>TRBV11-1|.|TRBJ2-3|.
TGTGCCAGCAGCTTAGCTCTATATTTGGCAGATACGCAGTATTTT
CASSLALYLADTQYF
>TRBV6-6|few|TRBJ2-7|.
TGTGCCAGCAGTTACCGGGGAAACCTGGGCGAGCAGTACTTC
CASSYRGNLGEQYF
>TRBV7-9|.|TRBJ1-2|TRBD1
TGTGCCAGCAGCTTGACAGGGGACTATGGCTACACCTTC
CASSLTGDYGYTF
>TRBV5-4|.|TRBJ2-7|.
TGTGCCAGCAGCCCTGGTGGTTTAGCCTACGAGCAGTACTTC
CASSPGGLAYEQYF
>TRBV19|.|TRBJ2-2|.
TGTGCCAGTAGTATAGAGCTAGAAGTGGTCGGGGAGCTGTTTTTT
CASSIELEVVGELFF
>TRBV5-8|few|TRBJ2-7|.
TGTGCCAGCAGGCCCACAGGATCCTACGAGCAGTACTTC
CASRPTGSYEQYF
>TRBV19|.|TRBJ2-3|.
TGTGCCAGTAGTCTGAGCGGACCAGATACGCAGTATTTT
CASSLSGPDTQYF
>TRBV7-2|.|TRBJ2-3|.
TGTGCCAGCAGCTTAGCAGGTCGGGGGGCGGCAGATACGCAGTATTTT
CASSLAGRGAADTQYF
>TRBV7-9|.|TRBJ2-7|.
TGTTCCAGCAGCCCTAAAGAGGAGGTCACCTACGAGCAGTACTTC
CSSSPKEEVTYEQYF
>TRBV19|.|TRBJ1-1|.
TGTGCCAGTAGTAGACCGGGGGGCTACACTGAAGCTTTCTTT
CASSRPGGYTEAFF
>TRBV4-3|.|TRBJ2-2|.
TGCGCCAGCAGCCAAGATCTGGGCAGGGCCGGGGAGCTGTTTTTT
CASSQDLGRAGELFF
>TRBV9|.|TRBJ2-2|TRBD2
TGTGCCAGCAGCCCAAGGACTAGCGGGAACACCGGGGAGCTGTTTTTT
CASSPRTSGNTGELFF
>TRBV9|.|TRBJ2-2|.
TGTGCCAGCAGCCTTAGCACCGGGGAGCTGTTTTTT
CASSLSTGELFF
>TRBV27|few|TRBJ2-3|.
TGTGCCAGCAGTTTTGGGCTGAGCCTCACAGATACGCAGTATTTT
CASSFGLSLTDTQYF